This T cell receptor beta chain was identified in a study of control samples from healthy donors and cancer patients. This clone was counted a single time. The data were produced by immunoSEQ multiplex PCR, yet TCRdb's version contains in-frame clones alone and is incomplete. The profile covers about 96,000 clones, with roughly 93% appearing a single time and 8% taken by the ten largest. The CDR3 extends over 13 amino acids. Germline assignment: CDR1 LGHNT and CDR2 FRNRAP. Trimming shortened V by 5 bases and J by 6 bases, and 11 bases separated the two germline ends. The specimen sequenced was blood. This sequence was found in a man in his late teens or twenties in good health. V and J are TRBV12-5 and TRBJ1-5; D gene uncertain. This CDR3 reads CASGGTSGQPQHF. In DNA form, the CDR3 reads TGTGCTAGTGGTGGAACAAGCGGTCAGCCCCAGCATTTT.